The 17 T cell receptor beta chains in this list originate from one sample, sequenced in a study of CD8+ T cells in alopecia areata. The treatment denotes: oral pan-JAK inhibitor, 5-10 mg twice daily. Investigators isolated RNA and reverse transcribed it into cDNA to act as the sequencing template. Profiling relied on immunoSEQ multiplex PCR, and the TCRdb table lists in-frame clones only, not all of them. The sample lists about 140,000 clones, about 88% seen once, with over 10% in the top ten. Sequenced material: CD8+ T cells sorted from blood, taken at week 4, from a patient treated with tofacitinib. These receptors came from a human donor with alopecia areata.

The chain links TRBV30 to TRBJ2-1; D is possibly TRBD2 (5 bases). Deletions cut 0 bases from V and 10 bases from J, with 7 bases between. The CDR3 consists of 11 residues. CDR1 and CDR2 from the germline V gene are GTSNPN and SVGIG (reference sequence). CDR3 residues: CAWSVSGEQFF. Here the CDR3 DNA reads TGTGCCTGGAGTGTGTCGGGGGAGCAGTTCTTC.

This chain uses TRBV9 with TRBJ1-5, with D possibly being TRBD1 (5 bases). The CDR3 contains 14 residues. Trimming left V 7 bases short and J 6 bases short, with 17 bases between. Per germline, CDR1 SGDLS and CDR2 YYNGEE. Here the CDR3 reads CASAPGGRGQPQHF. Here the CDR3 DNA reads TGTGCCAGCGCCCCTGGGGGGAGAGGTCAGCCCCAGCATTTT.

This chain joins TRBV9 and TRBJ1-2, with D unresolved. Germline values: CDR1 SGDLS, CDR2 YYNGEE. This CDR3 is built from 10 residues. Trimming shortened V by 3 bases and J by 8 bases, and 5 bases separated the two germline ends. CDR3 amino acids: CASSGGGYTF. The CDR3, as DNA: TGTGCCAGCAGCGGGGGAGGCTACACCTTC.

The chain has TRBV6-5 and TRBJ1-3, with D hard to call. V lost 5 bases, J lost 0 bases, and 11 bases lay in between. The CDR3 sequence is 15 residues long. Germline CDR1 and CDR2: MNHEY and SVGAGI. CDR3 bases: TGTGCCAGCAGTCCCTCGGGTTTCTCTGGAAACACCATATATTTT. Its protein product is CASSPSGFSGNTIYF.

The chain joins TRBV29-1 to TRBJ2-7; TRBD1 agrees at 9 bases. V dropped 4 bases and J dropped 6; count of bases not matched to a gene: 10. Germline lookup yields CDR1 SQVTM and CDR2 ANQGSEA. CDR3 length equals 14 residues. CDR3 sequence reads: CSVGSGTGLLEQYF. In nucleotides, the CDR3 is TGCAGCGTTGGATCCGGGACAGGGCTTCTCGAGCAGTACTTC.

The chain recombines TRBV6-5 with TRBJ1-1; no firm D call. Germline CDR1 MNHEY, CDR2 SVGAGI. This CDR3 comprises 15 residues. The V and J ends lost 0 bases and 0 bases respectively, with 8 bases between them. CDR3 nucleotide sequence: TGTGCCAGCAGTTACTCCGTGGGTATGAACACTGAAGCTTTCTTT. Translation gives CASSYSVGMNTEAFF.

The chain is built from TRBV11-2 and TRBJ2-7, with D possibly TRBD1 on 5 matching bases. V was cut by 7 bases and J by 7 bases, with 14 bases left in between. From germline, CDR1 is SGHAT and CDR2 FQNNGV. The CDR3 contains 12 residues. The CDR3 protein is CASTPQGGEQYF. The DNA of the CDR3 is TGTGCCAGCACCCCGCAGGGCGGTGAGCAGTACTTC.

This clone has more than one count but fewer than ten. J is TRBJ2-3 and V is TRBV28, with TRBD2 identical over 7 bases. V dropped 7 bases and J dropped 10; count of bases not matched to a gene: 8. The length of the CDR3 is 12 residues. From germline, CDR1 is MDHEN and CDR2 SYDVKM. For the CDR3, the DNA is TGTGCCAGCATCGGCGGGACTACACCGCAGTATTTT. Translated: CASIGGTTPQYF.

V is TRBV4-1 and J is TRBJ2-3; 12 bases are shared with TRBD1. CDR1 is MGHRA, CDR2 YSYEKL, per germline. This CDR3 spans 14 amino acids. J was trimmed by 7 bases and V by 3 bases; bases with no gene match: 2. CDR3 in DNA: TGCGCCAGCAGCCAGGGACAGGGGGCATATACGCAGTATTTT. It encodes CASSQGQGAYTQYF.

This rearrangement joins TRBV25-1 to TRBJ1-5; no definite D call. Germline V CDR1 and CDR2: MGHDK, SYGVNS. V was pared by 4 bases and J by 0 bases, with 7 bases between. The CDR3 covers 14 residues. The CDR3 coding sequence is TGTGCCAGCAGTGTAGACGGTAGCAATCAGCCCCAGCATTTT. As protein: CASSVDGSNQPQHF. Looking up the rest from reference TRBV25-1 and TRBJ1-5 gives the full variable domain: EADIYQTPRYLVIGTGKKITLECSQTMGHDKMYWYQQDPGMELHLIHYSYGVNSTEKGDLSSESTVSRIRTEHFPLTLESARPSHTSQYLCASSVDGSNQPQHFGDGTRLSIL.

This clone was detected only once. This sequence joins TRBV29-1 and TRBJ2-1, with D possibly being TRBD2 (5 bases). V lost 3 bases and J 3 bases, leaving 18 bases between the germline ends. This CDR3 is 16 amino acids long. Germline CDR1 SQVTM, CDR2 ANQGSEA. The CDR3, as DNA: TGCAGCGTTGAGAGTGTGGTCCTAGCCGACTACAATGAGCAGTTCTTC. It encodes CSVESVVLADYNEQFF.

This chain joins TRBV5-4 and TRBJ2-7; D is uncertain. This CDR3 region has 14 residues. The germline gives CDR1 SGHNT, CDR2 YYREEE (reference sequence). V was trimmed by 2 bases and J by 2 bases, leaving 11 bases between them. The CDR3 DNA reads TGTGCCAGCAGCTTACAAGGCGGCGCCTACGAGCAGTACTTC. It translates to CASSLQGGAYEQYF.

The V call is TRBV7-9, the J call TRBJ1-1; D remains ambiguous. This CDR3 spans 12 amino acids. Germline V gene lookup returns CDR1 SEHNR and CDR2 FQNEAQ (reference sequence). Trimming cost V 6 bases and J 5 bases, with 10 bases left between them. CDR3 region: CASSYRGTEAFF. As DNA, the CDR3 is TGTGCCAGCAGTTATCGGGGTACTGAAGCTTTCTTT.

The chain carries TRBV30 and TRBJ2-7; 10 bases match TRBD2. CDR1 is GTSNPN and CDR2 is SVGIG in the germline V gene (reference sequence). CDR3 size: 13 residues. After removal of 4 bases from V and 2 bases from J, the junction contained 2 bases not matched to a gene. CDR3 DNA: TGTGCCTGGACCGGGACTAGCGCCTACGAGCAGTACTTC. Translation gives CAWTGTSAYEQYF.

The chain couples TRBV7-9 to TRBJ2-1, with D maybe TRBD2 (5 bases). Trimming removed 0 bases from V and 0 bases from J, with 12 bases in between. This CDR3 is built from 17 residues. CDR1 is SEHNR, CDR2 FQNEAQ, per germline (reference sequence). This CDR3 reads CASSLAQRPASYNEQFF. As DNA, the CDR3 is TGTGCCAGCAGCTTAGCCCAGCGGCCCGCCTCCTACAATGAGCAGTTCTTC.

The chain is built from TRBV9 and TRBJ2-1; 8 bases agree with TRBD2. CDR3 length: 16 amino acids. The V gene's germline CDR1 is SGDLS and CDR2 YYNGEE. The junction had 13 bases not matched to a gene; V was cut back by 4 bases and J by 7 bases. The CDR3 coding sequence is TGTGCCAGCAGCCCCGACCTAGCGGGTCGGTTGAATGAGCAGTTCTTC. Protein product: CASSPDLAGRLNEQFF.

This chain connects TRBV10-3 to TRBJ1-2, with TRBD1 matching 7 bases. With 2 bases clipped from V and 1 base from J, the junction kept 10 bases outside the gene matches. Germline CDR1 ENHRY, CDR2 SYGVKD. The CDR3 runs to 17 residues. In DNA, the CDR3 is TGTGCCATCAGTGAGACCCAACAGGGGTGGGATAACTATGGCTACACCTTC. Translating it yields CAISETQQGWDNYGYTF.